The source of this T cell receptor beta chain is a study of chemoradiotherapy in HPV16-positive cancers. Concerning this clone itself: Its antigen is unidentified.

Germline V gene data show CDR1 as SGHRS and CDR2 as YFSETQ. CDR3 length: 14 amino acids. V dropped 4 bases and J dropped 5 bases, with 15 bases sitting between them. Findings and limits, study-wide: Non-HPV-specific T cells did not expand in tumors during treatment, whereas candidate HPV-specific clones and E7-related motifs did. Functional assays defining HPV-specific T cells used only a couple of HPV16-positive patients. HPV-responsive T-cell expansion during chemoradiotherapy was linked to improved recurrence-free survival in HPV16-positive patients.

Clones were sequenced by immunoSEQ multiplex PCR, and TCRdb holds only the in-frame ones, with some missing. This table has thousands of clones, around 83% appearing once. Over chemoradiotherapy, repertoires were sampled more than once. Sample: tumor tissue, taken from a patient who underwent chemoradiotherapy. This chain uses TRBV5-1 with TRBJ2-5; D unclear. This TCR was sampled from a human donor with HPV-associated anogenital cancer. The CDR3 region is CASSNDGIRETQYF. CDR3 nucleotides: TGCGCCAGCAGCAATGATGGGATTCGGGAGACCCAGTACTTC. The variable domain in full, completed from reference TRBV5-1 and TRBJ2-5, reads KAGVTQTPRYLIKTRGQQVTLSCSPISGHRSVSWYQQTPGQGLQFLFEYFSETQRNKGNFPGRFSGRQFSNSRSEMNVSTLELGDSALYLCASSNDGIRETQYFGPGTRLLVL.